The 22 T cell receptor beta chains in this list originate from one sample, sequenced in a study of cytomegalovirus exposure and HLA in healthy donors. Primers: 60 Vbeta forward and 13 Jbeta reverse. The method was immunoSEQ multiplex PCR; TCRdb's version includes in-frame clones alone and lacks a portion of them. Among tens of thousands of clones listed, roughly four fifths were seen once. Sequencing was done on a sample of PBMCs. The receptor set was obtained from a woman between 18 and 29 years old in good health and CMV-seropositive.

Here the CDR3 DNA reads TGTGCCAGTAGTCTCCTAGCGGGAGAGGGTACAGATACGCAGTATTTT. Translating it yields CASSLLAGEGTDTQYF. This rearrangement joins TRBV19 to TRBJ2-3; 10 nucleotides match TRBD2. The V and J ends lost 5 bases and 3 bases, in that order; junction bases with no gene match: 8. Germline lookup yields CDR1 LNHDA and CDR2 SQIVND (reference sequence). The CDR3 sequence is 16 residues long.

V gene TRBV7-9 combines with J gene TRBJ1-4; TRBD1 is a possible D gene (6 bases). The V end was cut by 2 bases, the J end by 3 bases, with 13 bases between. The CDR3 runs to 16 residues. Germline CDR1 is SEHNR and CDR2 is FQNEAQ (reference sequence). The CDR3 sequence: CASSLPDSVSNEKLFF. CDR3 coding DNA: TGTGCCAGCAGCTTACCGGACAGTGTGTCTAATGAAAAACTGTTTTTT.

The chain is built from TRBV6-1 and TRBJ1-1, with a tentative D call TRBD1 (5 bases). Germline CDR1 reads MNHNS; CDR2 reads SASEGT. The CDR3 has 13 residues. V was pared by 3 bases and J by 4 bases, with 9 bases between. The CDR3 region is CASSDQGGTEAFF. Written as DNA, the CDR3 is TGTGCCAGCAGTGACCAGGGAGGCACTGAAGCTTTCTTT.

A word on this clone: Relative to the germline gene, one junction end is altered; a read error may explain this. The J gene is TRBJ2-7, the V gene TRBV5-1; 13 bases match TRBD2. This CDR3 has 17 residues. Per germline, CDR1 SGHRS and CDR2 YFSETQ. The chain's CDR3 is CDSSSRTSGSDSYEQYF. The CDR3 DNA is TGCGACAGCAGCTCCAGGACTAGCGGGAGCGATTCCTACGAGCAGTACTTC.

The chain carries TRBV9 and TRBJ2-7, with a tentative D call TRBD1 (6 bases). V was pared by 0 bases and J by 0 bases, with 7 bases between. Germline-derived CDR1 and CDR2 are SGDLS and YYNGEE. CDR3 size: 14 residues. The DNA of the CDR3 is TGTGCCAGCAGCGTAGGACAGGTCTCCTACGAGCAGTACTTC. It is translated as CASSVGQVSYEQYF.

This sequence joins TRBV5-1 and TRBJ2-5; 7 positions match TRBD1. The germline V gene encodes CDR1 SGHRS and CDR2 YFSETQ. Trimming took 2 bases from V and 5 from J; bases not matched to a gene: 9. The CDR3 extends over 15 amino acids. The CDR3 sequence: CASSFWLGGEETQYF. CDR3 DNA: TGCGCCAGCAGCTTTTGGTTAGGGGGCGAGGAGACCCAGTACTTC.

This rearrangement joins TRBV7-9 to TRBJ2-3, with D possibly being TRBD2 (6 bases). Trimming cost V 2 bases and J 0 bases, with 9 bases left between them. The CDR3 consists of 15 residues. Germline V gene data show CDR1 as SEHNR and CDR2 as FQNEAQ (reference sequence). CDR3 sequence (DNA): TGTGCCAGCAGCTTAAGGGGACTTAGCACAGATACGCAGTATTTT. Its protein is CASSLRGLSTDTQYF.

The chain is built from TRBV28 and TRBJ1-2, with D uncertain. With 8 bases removed from V and 2 bases from J, the gap between germline ends came to 12 bases. The CDR3 loop spans 13 amino acids. From germline, CDR1 is MDHEN and CDR2 SYDVKM. CDR3 residues: CASGLQRNYGYTF. The CDR3 bases are TGTGCCAGCGGGCTACAACGCAACTATGGCTACACCTTC.

The sample holds a few counts of this clone. The chain employs TRBV7-2 and TRBJ2-5, with D maybe TRBD2 (6 bases). Looked up from germline, CDR1 is SGHTA and CDR2 is FQGNSA. V was clipped by 6 bases and J by 7 bases, with 15 bases between them. The CDR3 spans 13 residues. In DNA form, the CDR3 reads TGTGCCAGCAGGGTAGATCAGGGAGGGACCCAGTACTTC. It codes for CASRVDQGGTQYF.

The chain has TRBV5-1 and TRBJ2-5; 9 nucleotides agree with TRBD2. Per the germline V gene, CDR1 is SGHRS and CDR2 is YFSETQ. CDR3 length equals 15 residues. J was trimmed by 3 bases and V by 2 bases; bases with no gene match: 5. The CDR3 region is CASSFLTSGKETQYF. In DNA form, the CDR3 reads TGCGCCAGCAGCTTTCTGACTAGCGGAAAAGAGACCCAGTACTTC.

The V gene is TRBV6-5, the J gene TRBJ1-2; 7 bases line up with TRBD1. This CDR3 is 15 amino acids long. The V gene's germline CDR1 is MNHEY and CDR2 SVGAGI. Trimming cost V 4 bases and J 2 bases; bases outside gene matches: 7. The CDR3 sequence is CASSSGNRGNYGYTF. The CDR3 coding sequence is TGTGCCAGCAGTTCGGGCAACAGGGGAAACTATGGCTACACCTTC.

This chain links TRBV5-1 with TRBJ1-2; 11 positions agree with TRBD1. Per germline, CDR1 SGHRS and CDR2 YFSETQ. The CDR3 has 17 residues. V lost 4 bases and J lost 4; bases outside the gene matches: 12. The CDR3 sequence: CASSDRGQGDLIYGYTF. In DNA form, the CDR3 reads TGCGCCAGCAGCGACCGGGGACAGGGGGATTTGATCTATGGCTACACCTTC.

This sequence joins TRBV5-1 and TRBJ2-7; 8 nucleotides match TRBD2. V was clipped by 5 bases and J by 7 bases; unmatched bases: 14. The CDR3 loop spans 15 amino acids. Germline CDR1 is SGHRS and CDR2 is YFSETQ. The CDR3 region has the DNA TGCGCCAGCAGACTTAGCGGGGCCGAAAAGTCGGAGCAGTACTTC. This codes for CASRLSGAEKSEQYF.

This clone came up a few times. The chain has TRBV2 and TRBJ1-1; no clear D gene. Germline CDR1 reads SNHLY; CDR2 reads FYNNEI. Trimming stripped 3 bases from V and 11 bases from J, with 13 bases between. The CDR3 runs to 12 residues. The CDR3 sequence is CASSEMRARAFF. CDR3 DNA: TGTGCCAGCAGTGAGATGCGGGCCAGGGCTTTCTTT.

This sequence joins TRBV19 and TRBJ2-7; possible D gene TRBD1, 6 bases. This CDR3 comprises 14 residues. Trimming removed 5 bases at V and 2 bases at J, with 13 bases between. CDR1 and CDR2 (germline): LNHDA, SQIVND (reference sequence). CDR3 sequence (DNA): TGTGCCAGTAGTCCAAGGGACACCCCCTACGAGCAGTACTTC. Residues: CASSPRDTPYEQYF.

The V gene is TRBV6-1, the J gene TRBJ1-2; 7 bases are shared with TRBD1. The CDR3 runs to 14 residues. With V trimmed by 7 bases and J by 7 bases, 12 bases remained unmatched. The germline CDR1 and CDR2 sequences are MNHNS and SASEGT. CDR3 coding DNA: TGTGCCAGCAAACCGGGACAGCTATTAAGTGGCTACACCTTC. Encoded protein: CASKPGQLLSGYTF.

This chain links TRBV15 with TRBJ2-7; a possible D gene is TRBD2 (7 bases). The germline gives CDR1 LNHNV, CDR2 YYDKDF (reference sequence). V lost 3 bases and J lost 6, with 21 bases in between. This CDR3 is built from 16 residues. CDR3 sequence reads: CATSRDRSRGHPEQYF. CDR3 bases: TGTGCCACCAGCAGGGATCGGTCGCGGGGGCACCCCGAGCAGTACTTC.

The chain links TRBV5-1 to TRBJ2-2; 9 bases line up with TRBD2. V gave up 2 bases and J gave up 5 bases; unmatched junction bases: 7. Looked up from germline, CDR1 is SGHRS and CDR2 is YFSETQ. CDR3 length: 16 amino acids. This chain's CDR3 is CASSLLAGVDTGELFF. The CDR3, as DNA: TGCGCCAGCAGCTTATTAGCGGGAGTGGATACCGGGGAGCTGTTTTTT.

The chain uses TRBV6-1 and TRBJ2-1, with 9 bases identical to TRBD1. Germline lookup yields CDR1 MNHNS and CDR2 SASEGT. The CDR3 consists of 15 residues. V lost 5 bases and J lost 3; bases outside the gene matches: 5. The CDR3 nucleotides are TGTGCCAGCAGTTTAAGACAGGGGGACTACAATGAGCAGTTCTTC. It is translated as CASSLRQGDYNEQFF.

The rearrangement uses TRBV10-2 and TRBJ1-3; a possible D gene is TRBD1 (5 bases). The CDR3 is 14 residues long. Germline V gives CDR1 WSHSY, CDR2 SAAADI. Trimming removed 2 bases from V and 5 bases from J, with 10 bases in between. Here the CDR3 reads CASSEQGGRNTIYF. DNA for the CDR3: TGCGCCAGCAGTGAGCAGGGTGGGAGAAACACCATATATTTT.

This chain uses TRBV19 with TRBJ2-7, with D possibly being TRBD2 (6 bases). V lost 10 bases to trimming and J lost 1 base, with 14 bases between them. CDR1 is LNHDA, CDR2 SQIVND, per germline (reference sequence). CDR3 size: 13 residues. CDR3 residues: CATKSAGSYEQYF. For the CDR3, the DNA is TGTGCCACCAAGTCCGCGGGATCCTACGAGCAGTACTTC.

The rearrangement uses TRBV28 and TRBJ2-4; D remains unclear. CDR1 and CDR2 from the germline V gene are MDHEN and SYDVKM. The V gene lost 7 bases and the J gene lost 7 bases, with 11 bases spanning the gap. This CDR3 comprises 12 residues. CDR3 region: CASTDKRNIQYF. CDR3 DNA: TGTGCCAGCACGGATAAGAGGAACATTCAGTACTTC.